Detailed here is one T cell receptor beta chain. This entry is derived from a study of cytomegalovirus exposure and HLA in healthy donors. With 60 Vbeta and 13 Jbeta primers, the PCR was carried out. Measured with immunoSEQ multiplex PCR; TCRdb has only the in-frame clones, and not every one. The sample contains around 160,000 clones, under 85% of which appear only once. Source material: PBMCs. This sequence was found in a man over 45 in good health and CMV-seropositive.

CDR3 nucleotide sequence: TGTGCCAGCATGGCCCTAGGACTAGCGACCACCGGGGAGCTGTTTTTT. Its protein is CASMALGLATTGELFF. This sequence joins TRBV28 and TRBJ2-2; 9 bases align to TRBD2. V was pared by 7 bases and J by 4 bases, with 10 bases of the junction left unmatched. The CDR3 sequence is 16 residues long. The V gene's germline CDR1 is MDHEN and CDR2 SYDVKM. The whole variable domain, remainder taken from reference TRBV28 and TRBJ2-2, is DVKVTQSSRYLVKRTGEKVFLECVQDMDHENMFWYRQDPGLGLRLIYFSYDVKMKEKGDIPEGYSVSREKKERFSLILESASTNQTSMYLCASMALGLATTGELFFGEGSRLTVL.